This TCR beta chain was observed in a study of T-cell memory formation after mild COVID-19. Overall study results and limits: There was no confirmation that second-wave clones peaking on day 37 were SARS-CoV-2 specific. Some clones that responded turned up in pre-infection memory, which suggests that cross-reactive memory joined in.

As regards this clonotype: No antigen is known for it.

The 5'RACE method, run with constant-segment primers, produced TCR alpha and TCR beta cDNA libraries (carrying sample barcodes and UMIs). TCRdb analysed the 5' RACE reads with MiXCR anew, one entry per CDR3 protein. The sample carries fewer than 500,000 distinct CDR3 sequences, approximately 23% recorded once. CDR1 is SGHRS and CDR2 is YFSETQ in the germline V gene. J gave up 4 bases and V 4 bases, and 3 bases lay outside the gene matches. The CDR3 spans 14 residues. The rearrangement uses TRBV5-1 and TRBJ2-3, with 10 bases identical to TRBD1. This receptor was identified in an adult woman who had mild COVID-19 (a few samples of this study predate the infection). Cell type and time point are not known. What was sequenced was PBMCs or a T cell subset sorted from them (not recorded which). This CDR3 is CASSMGQGSDTQYF. CDR3 nucleotides: TGCGCCAGCAGCATGGGACAGGGGTCAGATACGCAGTATTTT. Variable domain in full (rest from reference TRBV5-1 and TRBJ2-3): KAGVTQTPRYLIKTRGQQVTLSCSPISGHRSVSWYQQTPGQGLQFLFEYFSETQRNKGNFPGRFSGRQFSNSRSEMNVSTLELGDSALYLCASSMGQGSDTQYFGPGTRLTVL.